A selection of T cell receptor beta chains follows, all from one sample in a study of cytomegalovirus exposure and HLA in healthy donors. Repertoires were generated with immunoSEQ multiplex PCR, while TCRdb's copy carries only in-frame clones and drops some. The sample shows 110,000 or so clones, over 65% of them seen only once. The sample comprised PBMCs. The receptor set was obtained from a woman between 50 and 59 years old in good health and CMV-seropositive. The CDR3 runs from the conserved cysteine through the conserved F or W. A D gene is named only where the DNA matches it firmly. Only some rows state a clone size, as once, few, many or a class for expanded clones.

>TRBV4-2|-|TRBJ1-5|TRBD1|16
TGTGCCAGCAGCCAAGAGGGGGGACAGGGCGCTCAGCCCCAGCATTTT
CASSQEGGQGAQPQHF
>TRBV19|-|TRBJ2-6|-|17
TGTGCCAGTGCTCCAGGGAAATCGCCCTCTGGGGCCAACGTCCTGACTTTC
CASAPGKSPSGANVLTF
>TRBV27|-|TRBJ2-3|-|14
TGTGCCAGCAAGACTTCCGTCGGGACAGATACGCAGTATTTT
CASKTSVGTDTQYF
>TRBV9|-|TRBJ1-2|TRBD1|13
TGTGCCAGCAGCCAAGGGGGCAACTATGGCTACACCTTC
CASSQGGNYGYTF
>TRBV19|once|TRBJ1-5|-|14
TGTGCCAGTAGTACCCGACAGGCTAATCAGCCCCAGCATTTT
CASSTRQANQPQHF
>TRBV18|-|TRBJ2-2|TRBD1|14
TGTGCCAGCTCACGGGACAGGGTCACCGGGGAGCTGTTTTTT
CASSRDRVTGELFF
>TRBV10-3|-|TRBJ1-5|-|15
TGTGCCATCGCGGCGGGGGGCGCTGGCAATCAGCCCCAGCATTTT
CAIAAGGAGNQPQHF
>TRBV19|-|TRBJ2-5|-|14
TGTGCCAGTAGTAAAGGGGCCAGGGAAGAGACCCAGTACTTC
CASSKGAREETQYF
>TRBV14|few|TRBJ2-1|TRBD1|15
TGTGCCAGCAGTCGAACAGGGGGCTTCTACAATGAGCAGTTCTTC
CASSRTGGFYNEQFF
>TRBV5-1|-|TRBJ2-1|TRBD2|14
TGCGCCAGCAGCGGGACTAGCGGCGTTAGTGAGCAGTTCTTC
CASSGTSGVSEQFF
>TRBV4-3|-|TRBJ1-3|TRBD1|16
TGCGCCAGCAGCCAAACAACAGGGGTTTTTGGAAACACCATATATTTT
CASSQTTGVFGNTIYF
>TRBV6-6|few|TRBJ1-2|TRBD1|14
TGTGCCAGCAGCTCGGGACAGTATAACTATGGCTACACCTTC
CASSSGQYNYGYTF
>TRBV4-1|-|TRBJ2-1|TRBD2|17
TGCGCCAGCATGAGGGGGGCGGGAGGGCCTTCCTACAATGAGCAGTTCTTC
CASMRGAGGPSYNEQFF
>TRBV5-1|-|TRBJ1-2|TRBD1|15
TGCGCCAGCAGCTTGGGCCCGGGACAGGGGCTAGGCTACACCTTC
CASSLGPGQGLGYTF
>TRBV7-2|few|TRBJ2-5|TRBD2|14
TGTGCCAGCAGCCTGGGAGCGGGGTGGGAGACCCAGTACTTC
CASSLGAGWETQYF
>TRBV7-6|few|TRBJ2-1|TRBD1|15
TGTGCCAGCAGACGCCGGACAGGGGGTAACAATGAGCAGTTCTTC
CASRRRTGGNNEQFF
>TRBV7-2|-|TRBJ2-7|TRBD2|14
TGTGCCAGCAGCTTGGGGACTAGCGCTTTGGAGCAGTACTTC
CASSLGTSALEQYF
>TRBV29-1|-|TRBJ2-2|-|14
TGCAGCGTTGATTTGGCAACGAACACCGGGGAGCTGTTTTTT
CSVDLATNTGELFF
>TRBV30|-|TRBJ1-6|TRBD1|13
TGTGCCTGGAGTGTACAGGGGGATTCACCCCTCCACTTT
CAWSVQGDSPLHF
>TRBV4-1|few|TRBJ2-1|TRBD1|15
TGCGCCAGCAGCCAAGAATGGACAGGGATCTATGAGCAGTTCTTC
CASSQEWTGIYEQFF
>TRBV5-5|-|TRBJ1-4|-|14
TGTGCCAGCAGCCCCGAGCCCAGGGATGAAAAACTGTTTTTT
CASSPEPRDEKLFF
>TRBV7-2|-|TRBJ1-1|-|14
TGTGCCAGCAGCTTCGGTAGAGGAACCACTGAAGCTTTCTTT
CASSFGRGTTEAFF
>TRBV7-9|-|TRBJ1-1|-|12
TGTGCCAGCAGCTCAGTTCTCACTGAAGCTTTCTTT
CASSSVLTEAFF
>TRBV5-1|-|TRBJ2-7|TRBD1|16
TGCGCCAGTTCGGGACAGGGGGCGGGGATTTCCTACGAGCAGTACTTC
CASSGQGAGISYEQYF
>TRBV6-1|-|TRBJ1-2|TRBD1|13
TGTGCCAGCTTCAGACAGGGCGGTTATGGCTACACCTTC
CASFRQGGYGYTF
>TRBV6-1|-|TRBJ2-7|TRBD1|13
TGTGCCAGCGTCAGGGGACAGGACTACGAGCAGTACTTC
CASVRGQDYEQYF
>TRBV7-9|-|TRBJ2-1|-|13
TGTGCCAGCAGCACCTCAGGCTCCAATGAGCAGTTCTTC
CASSTSGSNEQFF
>TRBV10-1|once|TRBJ2-7|TRBD1|12
TGCGCCAGCAGCCTAGGACAGGGCGGGCAGTACTTC
CASSLGQGGQYF
>TRBV4-2|-|TRBJ1-3|TRBD1|16
TGTGCCAGCAGCCAAGGGGACAGTTCGTTAGGAAACACCATATATTTT
CASSQGDSSLGNTIYF
>TRBV27|few|TRBJ1-5|-|14
TGTGCCAGCAGTTTAACGGGTCCGGGTCAGCCCCAGCATTTT
CASSLTGPGQPQHF
>TRBV5-6|few|TRBJ1-1|TRBD1|13
TGTGCCAGCAGCGTCGGACAGGGTATGTCAGCTTTCTTT
CASSVGQGMSAFF
>TRBV19|-|TRBJ2-1|-|19
TGTGCCAGTAGTATACAAGGGAGCGGAGGGGTCACATCCTACAATGAGCAGTTCTTC
CASSIQGSGGVTSYNEQFF
>TRBV5-1|-|TRBJ2-5|-|14
TGCGCCAGCAGCTTGGGAGGGGGCCAAGAGACCCAGTACTTC
CASSLGGGQETQYF
>TRBV7-9|-|TRBJ1-4|TRBD1|13
TGTGCCAGCAGCCGGACAGGGGAATTTCGACTGTTTTTT
CASSRTGEFRLFF
>TRBV6-6|few|TRBJ1-1|TRBD1|14
TGTGCCAGCAGAGCCCCACAGGGGAACGGTGAAGCTTTCTTT
CASRAPQGNGEAFF
>TRBV10-1|few|TRBJ2-1|-|12
TGCGCCAGCACTCTTTCTGTACGGGAGCAGTTCTTC
CASTLSVREQFF
>TRBV7-6|-|TRBJ2-3|TRBD1|17
TGTGCCAGCAGCTTGACAGGGCCATACTCTTTAGCAGATACGCAGTATTTT
CASSLTGPYSLADTQYF
>TRBV5-7|-|TRBJ1-1|TRBD1|16
TGTGCCAGCAGCTTGGGAACAGGGGGCGGGGGTACTGAAGCTTTCTTT
CASSLGTGGGGTEAFF
>TRBV7-9|-|TRBJ1-5|-|13
TGTGCCAGCACTCCATTGGGAGATCAGCCCCAGCATTTT
CASTPLGDQPQHF
>TRBV4-3|-|TRBJ1-6|-|16
TGCGCCAGCAGCCAAGGGGCGACAGATTATAATTCACCCCTCCACTTT
CASSQGATDYNSPLHF
>TRBV19|-|TRBJ1-2|TRBD1|14
TGTGCCAGTAGTATTCCGGGACAGGGGTACGGCTACACCTTC
CASSIPGQGYGYTF
>TRBV28|-|TRBJ1-2|-|14
TGTGCCAGCAGCAAGTCGACAGTCGACTATGGCTACACCTTC
CASSKSTVDYGYTF
>TRBV28|-|TRBJ1-4|-|15
TGTGCCAGCAGTCCGAACCAGGGGTTGAGAGGAAAACTGTTTTTT
CASSPNQGLRGKLFF
>TRBV6-5|-|TRBJ1-1|-|14
TGTGCCAGCAGTTCCCCAGCGGCAAACACTGAAGCTTTCTTT
CASSSPAANTEAFF
>TRBV4-3|once|TRBJ2-7|TRBD2|14
TGCGCCAGCAGCCAAGCAGCGGGAACGGACGAGCAGTACTTC
CASSQAAGTDEQYF
>TRBV6-1|-|TRBJ2-7|-|13
TGTGCCAGCAGTGAACAGGGAAACTACGAGCAGTACTTC
CASSEQGNYEQYF
>TRBV6-6|once|TRBJ2-2|TRBD1|16
TGTGCCAGCAGTTACGTGGACAGGGGGCGCGCCGGGGAGCTGTTTTTT
CASSYVDRGRAGELFF
>TRBV30|-|TRBJ2-1|TRBD2|14
TGTGCCTGGAGTCCCGGGACTAAGCTAGGGGAGCAGTTCTTC
CAWSPGTKLGEQFF
>TRBV5-1|-|TRBJ2-3|TRBD1|15
TGCGCCAGCAGCCCGGGGACAGGGGTCGCAGATACGCAGTATTTT
CASSPGTGVADTQYF
>TRBV7-2|-|TRBJ1-2|TRBD1|13
TGTGCCAGCAGTCCACAGGGGGCCTATGGCTACACCTTC
CASSPQGAYGYTF
>TRBV18|-|TRBJ2-3|-|14
TGTGCCAGCTCACCACTAGCGAACACAGATACGCAGTATTTT
CASSPLANTDTQYF
>TRBV19|-|TRBJ2-7|TRBD2|17
TGTGCCAGTAGTATGCCGACTAGCGGGGCCTACTCCTACGAGCAGTACTTC
CASSMPTSGAYSYEQYF